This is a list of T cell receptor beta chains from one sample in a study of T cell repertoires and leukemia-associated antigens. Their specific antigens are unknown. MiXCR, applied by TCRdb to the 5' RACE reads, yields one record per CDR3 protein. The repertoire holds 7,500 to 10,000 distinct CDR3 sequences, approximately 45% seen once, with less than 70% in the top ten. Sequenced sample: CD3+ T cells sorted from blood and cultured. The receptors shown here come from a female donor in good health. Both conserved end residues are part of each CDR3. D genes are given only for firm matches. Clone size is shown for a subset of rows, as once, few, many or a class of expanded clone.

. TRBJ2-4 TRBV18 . CASSLVPGAVAKNIQYF TGTGCCAGCTCACTCGTGCCGGGAGCTGTCGCCAAAAACATTCAGTACTTC
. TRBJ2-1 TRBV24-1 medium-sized CATSDLGEQFF TGTGCCACCAGTGATCTTGGTGAGCAGTTCTTC
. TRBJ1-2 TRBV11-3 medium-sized CASSRQDYGYTF TGTGCCAGCAGCAGACAAGACTATGGCTACACCTTC
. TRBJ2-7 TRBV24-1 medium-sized CATSDQVTYEQYF TGTGCCACCAGTGACCAGGTAACCTACGAGCAGTACTTC
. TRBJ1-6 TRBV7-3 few CASSLASGPLHF TGTGCCAGCAGCTTGGCCTCGGGCCCCCTCCACTTT
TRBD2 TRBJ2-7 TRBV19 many CASSPSTSGYYEQYF TGTGCCAGTAGTCCTTCGACTAGCGGCTACTACGAGCAGTACTTC
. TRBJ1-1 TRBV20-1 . CSARDVRGSTEAFF TGCAGTGCTAGAGATGTGAGGGGAAGCACTGAAGCTTTCTTC
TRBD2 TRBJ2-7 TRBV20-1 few CSARDGTSFYEQYF TGCAGTGCTAGAGATGGGACTAGTTTTTACGAGCAGTACTTC
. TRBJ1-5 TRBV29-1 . CSVAGANQPQHF TGCAGCGTTGCAGGGGCCAATCAGCCTCAGCATTTT
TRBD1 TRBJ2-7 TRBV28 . CASRIRGQGYEQYF TGTGCCAGCAGGATTAGAGGACAGGGCTACGAGCAGTACTTC
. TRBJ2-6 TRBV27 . CASSLLGYSGANVLTF TGTGCCAGCAGTTTATTGGGGTACTCTGGGGCCAACGTCCTGACTTTC
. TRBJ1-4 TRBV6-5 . CASSYGRGGELFF TGTGCCAGCAGTTACGGCAGGGGTGGGGAACTGTTTTTT
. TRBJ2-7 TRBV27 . CASSLARGKYEQYF TGTGCCAGCAGTTTAGCTAGGGGGAAATACGAGCAGTACTTC
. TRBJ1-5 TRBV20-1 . CSASGTSGVRETQYFGPGTPVWHF .
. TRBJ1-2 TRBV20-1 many CSASSHRRAVSYGYTF TGCAGTGCTTCCTCGCATAGAAGGGCTGTAAGCTATGGCTACACCTTC
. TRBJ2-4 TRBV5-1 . CASSLEALAKNTQYF TGCGCCAGCAGCTTGGAAGCGTTAGCCAAAAACACTCAGTACTTC
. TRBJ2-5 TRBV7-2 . CASSFRGPTETQYF TGTGCCAGCAGCTTTCGAGGGCCCACTGAGACCCAGTACTTC
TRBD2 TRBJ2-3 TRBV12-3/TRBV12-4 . CASGLGPSTDTQYF TGTGCCAGCGGACTAGGGCCTAGCACAGATACGCAGTATTTT
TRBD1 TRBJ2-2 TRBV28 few CASSFPLGTGEAGELFF TGTGCCAGCAGTTTTCCCCTCGGGACAGGGGAGGCCGGGGAGCTGTTTTTT
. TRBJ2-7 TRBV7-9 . CASSSRDLGVLEQYF TGTGCCAGCAGCTCCCGTGATTTGGGGGTTCTCGAGCAGTACTTC
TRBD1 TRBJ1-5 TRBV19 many CASSSGQLNQPQHF TGTGCCAGTAGTTCGGGACAGTTGAATCAGCCCCAGCATTTT
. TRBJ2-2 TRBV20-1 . CSAKTNTGELFF TGCAGTGCTAAGACGAACACCGGGGAGCTGTTTTTT
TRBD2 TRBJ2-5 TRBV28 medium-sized CASSLAGETETQYF TGTGCCAGCAGTTTGGCGGGAGAGACAGAGACCCAGTACTTC
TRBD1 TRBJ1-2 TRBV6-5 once CASSQGGGYGYTF TGTGCCAGCAGCCAAGGGGGCGGCTATGGCTACACCTTC
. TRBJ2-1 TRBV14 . CASSQEGYNEQFF TGTGCCAGCAGCCAAGAGGGATACAATGAGCAGTTCTTC
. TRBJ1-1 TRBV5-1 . CASSLGSGFPTEAFF TGCGCCAGCAGCTTGGGCTCAGGGTTCCCCACTGAAGCTTTCTTT
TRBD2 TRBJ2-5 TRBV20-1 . CSAGDLAGTGETQYF TGCAGTGCCGGAGACCTAGCGGGCACCGGGGAGACCCAGTACTTC